A single T cell receptor (beta chain) is shown here with its context. Ten or more counts support this clonotype. What antigen it recognizes has not been identified. Per-base quality was not reported, and no clone a single base away is much larger than it. This record comes from a study of T cell repertoires in cytomegalovirus infection (dated by TCRdb to the late 2010s). Broadly, across the study: Alongside well-studied HLA-B-restricted epitopes, the peptide stimulations were aimed at recently identified HLA-C-restricted CMV epitopes, whose presentation resists viral immunomodulation. Because public TCR beta signatures pointed to carriage of CMV infection together with the matching HLA type, the HLA type of each donor mattered for the analysis. The full study reports these points: The ex vivo response was dominated by HLA-C-restricted CMV-specific TCR beta clonotypes, and the single most frequent clonotype in two of eight donors was supplied by these HLA-C-restricted clonotypes. In both this cohort and an independent cohort of 350 to 400 donors, the cumulative frequency of public TCR beta family members distinguished carriers of CMV infection plus the relevant HLA type.

This specimen's treatment or condition label, interpreted: in vitro stimulation with specific CMV peptide epitopes to enrich CMV-specific T cells. TCRdb names Illumina HiSeq 1500 as the instrument used. TCRdb redid the processing of the public reads, applying fastp at Q25 and MiXCR, and retained in-frame beta chains. A single entry per CDR3 protein holds the most common genes and DNA from its merged rows. This sample has tens of thousands of distinct CDR3 sequences in its table, and roughly 20% of those were observed once. The ten largest clones represent 64% of the sample. Deletion took 5 bases off V and 9 bases off J, with a span of 11 bases between the germline ends. From cysteine to phenylalanine, the CDR3 is 12 amino acids long. Only the CDR3 DNA stays, 36 bases, in frame from base 1. The germline V gene (reference sequence) gives CDR1 as SEHNR and CDR2 as FQNEAQ.

The clonotype comes from a human donor in good health (CMV status not recorded). Some clones in this sample may be carry-over from other donors' samples. The chain joins TRBV7-9 to TRBJ2-1, with the D gene tentatively TRBD1 or TRBD2, based on 5 matching bases in each. The starting material was CD8+ T cells from cultured PBMCs, obtained from culture after CMV antigen stimulation. The CDR3 reads as follows: CASSPGGVEQFF. The nucleotide sequence is TGTGCCAGCAGCCCTGGGGGAGTTGAGCAGTTCTTC.